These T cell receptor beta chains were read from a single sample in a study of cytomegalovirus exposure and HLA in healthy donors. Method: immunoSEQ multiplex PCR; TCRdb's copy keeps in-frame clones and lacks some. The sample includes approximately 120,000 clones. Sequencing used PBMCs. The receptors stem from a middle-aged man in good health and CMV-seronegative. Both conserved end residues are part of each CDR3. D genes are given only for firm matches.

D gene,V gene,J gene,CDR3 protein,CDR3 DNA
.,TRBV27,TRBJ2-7,CASISLGEEQYF,TGTGCCAGCATATCCCTGGGCGAGGAGCAGTACTTC
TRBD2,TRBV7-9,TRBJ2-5,CASSLLQPGLAGGETQYF,TGTGCCAGCAGCCTACTCCAGCCGGGACTAGCGGGGGGCGAGACCCAGTACTTC
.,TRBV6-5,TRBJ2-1,CASTDGGNYNEQFF,TGTGCCAGCACCGACGGAGGCAACTACAATGAGCAGTTCTTC
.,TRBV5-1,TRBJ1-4,CASSLGGMGTTNEKLFF,TGCGCCAGCAGCTTAGGGGGTATGGGTACAACTAATGAAAAACTGTTTTTT
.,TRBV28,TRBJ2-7,CASTRDKPYEQYF,TGTGCCAGCACCCGGGACAAACCCTACGAGCAGTACTTC
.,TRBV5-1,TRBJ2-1,CASSLFSDPRSEQFF,TGCGCCAGCAGCTTGTTCTCGGATCCCCGGAGTGAGCAGTTCTTC
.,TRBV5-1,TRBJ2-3,CASSAVRRGKIGSTDTQYF,TGCGCCAGCAGTGCCGTACGGAGGGGCAAGATCGGAAGCACAGATACGCAGTATTTT
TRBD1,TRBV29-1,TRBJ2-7,CSVRGGQGSTQYF,TGCAGCGTCCGAGGGGGACAGGGGTCGACGCAGTACTTC
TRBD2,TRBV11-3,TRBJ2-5,CASSTSGSKQETQYF,TGTGCCAGCAGCACTAGCGGGAGCAAACAAGAGACCCAGTACTTC
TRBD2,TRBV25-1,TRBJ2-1,CASSELGLAGNEQFF,TGTGCCAGCAGTGAATTGGGTCTAGCGGGCAATGAGCAGTTCTTC
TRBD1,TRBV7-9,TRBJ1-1,CASSPRQGAGYTEAFF,TGTGCCAGCAGCCCAAGACAGGGGGCCGGGTACACTGAAGCTTTCTTT
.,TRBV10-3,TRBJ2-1,CAISEEGVILDEQFF,TGTGCCATCAGTGAGGAGGGAGTTATCCTTGATGAGCAGTTCTTC
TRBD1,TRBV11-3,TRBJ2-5,CASSSRTGTVETQYF,TGTGCCAGCAGCTCCCGGACAGGGACGGTTGAGACCCAGTACTTC
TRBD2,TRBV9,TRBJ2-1,CASSVGGGPRFF,TGTGCCAGCAGCGTAGGGGGAGGGCCCCGGTTCTTC
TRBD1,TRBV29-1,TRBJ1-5,CSVKTGGSNQPQHF,TGCAGCGTCAAGACAGGGGGAAGCAATCAGCCCCAGCATTTT
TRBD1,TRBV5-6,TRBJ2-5,CASSWTTGTGIETQYF,TGTGCCAGCAGCTGGACGACCGGGACAGGGATAGAGACCCAGTACTTC
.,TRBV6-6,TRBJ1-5,CASSDDSSNQPQHF,TGTGCCAGCAGTGATGACAGTAGCAATCAGCCCCAGCATTTT
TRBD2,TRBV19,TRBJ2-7,CASSIAGAGAIVEQYF,TGTGCCAGTAGTATAGCAGGAGCGGGAGCCATTGTCGAGCAGTACTTC
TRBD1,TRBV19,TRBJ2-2,CASSLQGTNTGELFF,TGTGCCAGTAGTCTACAGGGGACGAACACCGGGGAGCTGTTTTTT
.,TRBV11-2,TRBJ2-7,CASSLYAGVYEQYF,TGTGCCAGCAGCTTATATGCAGGGGTCTACGAGCAGTACTTC